This TCR beta chain was sequenced in a study of shared clonotypes between healthy human individuals. The study, taken as a whole, reports: Estimated richness was generally greater in naive than memory subsets.

About this clone itself: Antigen: not known.

This CDR3 spans 14 amino acids. From germline, CDR1 is LNHDA and CDR2 SQIVND (reference sequence). The germline V and J ends were trimmed by 8 bases and 5 bases, with 16 bases remaining between them. As defined, naive CD8 cells were CD45RO-negative and positively selected for CCR7, with terminally differentiated effector memory CD45RA+ cells excluded. Sequenced by immunoSEQ multiplex PCR; TCRdb stores in-frame clones only, minus some. The sample records about 610,000 clones, about 96% being singletons. The genes are TRBV19 and TRBJ2-4, with TRBD2 as a possible D gene (6 bases). The receptor comes from a woman aged 25 to 39 in good health. Sequenced: naive CD8+ T cells sorted from blood. CDR3 DNA sequence: TGTGCCAGTTGGGGCGGGGTTGGTGAAAACATTCAGTACTTC. Translated, it gives CASWGGVGENIQYF.